The text below deals with one T cell receptor beta chain. Its antigen is unknown. These data originate in a study of shared clonotypes between healthy human individuals. Study-level background: The study drew on a couple of women and a few men aged 18 to 49 as donors.

General study results and limits: Generally, naive subsets (rather than memory subsets) showed larger estimated richness.

V lost 1 base and J 6 bases, leaving 12 bases between the germline ends. In germline, CDR1 is MDHEN, CDR2 SYDVKM. This CDR3 comprises 14 residues. Several immunoSEQ 96-well plates shared each subset's DNA, each plate a replicate. Here immunoSEQ multiplex PCR was the method, and the copy in TCRdb shows in-frame clones only, minus some. The sample lists millions of clones, 93% seen once, with 0.39% in the top ten. The sequence came from a man aged 18 to 30 in good health. Some clones in this sample may be carry-over from other donors' samples. V gene TRBV28 combines with J gene TRBJ1-2, with D uncertain. Sequenced sample: naive CD4+ T cells from PBMCs. The subset was: CD45RA+ positively selected. The DNA for the CDR3 is TGTGCCAGCAGTTTATTGGCAGGCGGGGATGGCTACACCTTC. Residues: CASSLLAGGDGYTF.